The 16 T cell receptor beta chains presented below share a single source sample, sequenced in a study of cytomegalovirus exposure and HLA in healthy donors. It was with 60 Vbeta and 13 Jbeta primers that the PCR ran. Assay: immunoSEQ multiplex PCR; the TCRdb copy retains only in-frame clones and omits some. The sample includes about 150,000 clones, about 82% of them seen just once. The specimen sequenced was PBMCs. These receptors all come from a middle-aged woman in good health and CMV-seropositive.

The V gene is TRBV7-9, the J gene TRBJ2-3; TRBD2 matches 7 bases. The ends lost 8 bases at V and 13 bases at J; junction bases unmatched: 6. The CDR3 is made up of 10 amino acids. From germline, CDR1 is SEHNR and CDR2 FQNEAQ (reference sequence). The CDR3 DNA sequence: TGTGCCAGCTCGGGCGGGGGAAAGTATTTT. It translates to CASSGGGKYF.

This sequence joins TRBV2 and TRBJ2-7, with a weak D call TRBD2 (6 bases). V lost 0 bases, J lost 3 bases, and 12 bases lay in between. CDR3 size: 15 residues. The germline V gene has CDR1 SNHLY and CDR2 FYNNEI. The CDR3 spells CASSEARGASYEQYF. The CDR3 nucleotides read TGTGCCAGCAGTGAAGCGCGGGGAGCCAGCTACGAGCAGTACTTC.

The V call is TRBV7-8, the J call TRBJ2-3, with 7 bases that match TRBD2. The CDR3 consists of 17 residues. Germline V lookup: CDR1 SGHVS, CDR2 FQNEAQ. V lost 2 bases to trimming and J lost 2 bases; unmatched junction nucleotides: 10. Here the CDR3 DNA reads TGTGCCAGCAGCTTAAGATTCGGCGGGGGAAACACAGATACGCAGTATTTT. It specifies CASSLRFGGGNTDTQYF.

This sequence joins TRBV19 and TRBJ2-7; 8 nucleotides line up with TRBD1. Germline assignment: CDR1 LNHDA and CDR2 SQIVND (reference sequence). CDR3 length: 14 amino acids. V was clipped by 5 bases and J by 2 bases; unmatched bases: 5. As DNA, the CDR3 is TGTGCCAGTAGTTTCGCACAGGGGGCCTACGAGCAGTACTTC. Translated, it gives CASSFAQGAYEQYF.

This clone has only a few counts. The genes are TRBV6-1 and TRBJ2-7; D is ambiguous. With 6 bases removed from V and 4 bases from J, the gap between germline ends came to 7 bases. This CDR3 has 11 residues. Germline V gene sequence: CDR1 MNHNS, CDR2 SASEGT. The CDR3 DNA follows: TGTGCCAGCAGGGCAAGTTACGAGCAGTACTTC. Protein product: CASRASYEQYF.

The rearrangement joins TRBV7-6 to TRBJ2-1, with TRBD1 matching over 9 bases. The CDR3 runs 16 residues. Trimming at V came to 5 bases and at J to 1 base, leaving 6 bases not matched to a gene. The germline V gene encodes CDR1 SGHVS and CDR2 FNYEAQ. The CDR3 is CASSQGQGDSYNEQFF. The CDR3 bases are TGTGCCAGCAGCCAGGGACAGGGCGATTCCTACAATGAGCAGTTCTTC.

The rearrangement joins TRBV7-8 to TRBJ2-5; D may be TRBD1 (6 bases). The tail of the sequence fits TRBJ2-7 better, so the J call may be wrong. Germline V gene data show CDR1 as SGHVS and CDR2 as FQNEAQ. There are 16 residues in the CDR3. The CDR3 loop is CASSLSSGEWGYEQYF. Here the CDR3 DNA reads TGTGCCAGCAGCCTCAGTTCAGGGGAATGGGGCTACGAGCAGTACTTC.

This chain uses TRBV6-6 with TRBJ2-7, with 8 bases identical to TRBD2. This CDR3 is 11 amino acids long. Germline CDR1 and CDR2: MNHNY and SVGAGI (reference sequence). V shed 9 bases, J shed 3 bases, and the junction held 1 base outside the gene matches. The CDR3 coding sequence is TGTGCCAGTACTAGCGGCTACGAGCAGTACTTC. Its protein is CASTSGYEQYF.

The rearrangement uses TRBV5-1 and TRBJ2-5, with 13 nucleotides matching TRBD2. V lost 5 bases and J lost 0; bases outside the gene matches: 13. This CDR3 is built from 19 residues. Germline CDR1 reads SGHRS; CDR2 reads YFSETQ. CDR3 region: CASRWTTGGLAGYQETQYF. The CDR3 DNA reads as TGCGCCAGCAGGTGGACTACAGGGGGACTAGCGGGATACCAAGAGACCCAGTACTTC.

CDR3 amino acids: CASSPPGQPRSEAFF. CDR3 nucleotides: TGTGCCAGCAGCCCCCCGGGACAACCTAGATCCGAAGCTTTCTTT. V usage is TRBV5-4 and J usage is TRBJ1-1; the D gene is possibly TRBD1 (6 bases). This CDR3 contains 15 residues. Trimming left V 4 bases short and J 8 bases short, with 21 bases between. Germline CDR1 and CDR2: SGHNT and YYREEE (reference sequence).

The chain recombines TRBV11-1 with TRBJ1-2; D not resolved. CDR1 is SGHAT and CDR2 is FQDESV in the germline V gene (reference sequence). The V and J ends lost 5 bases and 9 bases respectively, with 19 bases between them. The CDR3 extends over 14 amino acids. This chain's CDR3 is CASSPGTGELSYTF. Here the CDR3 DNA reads TGTGCCAGCAGCCCTGGTACCGGGGAGTTAAGCTACACCTTC.

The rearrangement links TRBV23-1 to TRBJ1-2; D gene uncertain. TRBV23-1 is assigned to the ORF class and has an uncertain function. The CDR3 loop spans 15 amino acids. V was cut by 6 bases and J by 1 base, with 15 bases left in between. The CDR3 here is CASRKQHGGNYGYTF. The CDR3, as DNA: TGCGCCAGCAGGAAACAGCATGGAGGTAACTATGGCTACACCTTC.

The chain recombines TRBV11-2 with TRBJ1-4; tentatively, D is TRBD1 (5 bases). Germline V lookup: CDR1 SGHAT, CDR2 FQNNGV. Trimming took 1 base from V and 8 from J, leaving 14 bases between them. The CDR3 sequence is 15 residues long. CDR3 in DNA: TGTGCCAGCAGCTTAGGTCAGGGAGCGGGGGAAAAACTGTTTTTT. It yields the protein CASSLGQGAGEKLFF.

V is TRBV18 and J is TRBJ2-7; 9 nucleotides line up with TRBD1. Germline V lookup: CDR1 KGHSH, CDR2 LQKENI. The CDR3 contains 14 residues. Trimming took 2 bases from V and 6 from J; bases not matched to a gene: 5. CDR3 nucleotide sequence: TGTGCCAGCTCACCAAGGGACAGGGCCGGCGAGCAGTACTTC. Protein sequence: CASSPRDRAGEQYF.

CDR3 sequence: CASSLAMFRGEAYEQYF. The DNA for the CDR3 is TGTGCCAGCAGCTTAGCGATGTTCCGGGGGGAAGCCTACGAGCAGTACTTC. V gene TRBV7-6 combines with J gene TRBJ2-7; 7 nucleotides line up with TRBD2. The CDR3 sequence is 17 residues long. The J segment lost 2 bases and the V segment lost 0 bases, leaving 10 bases of the junction unmatched. Germline V CDR1 and CDR2: SGHVS, FNYEAQ. The full variable domain, its missing parts supplied by reference TRBV7-6 and TRBJ2-7, is GAGVSQSPRYKVTKRGQDVALRCDPISGHVSLYWYRQALGQGPEFLTYFNYEAQQDKSGLPNDRFSAERPEGSISTLTIQRTEQRDSAMYRCASSLAMFRGEAYEQYFGPGTRLTVT.

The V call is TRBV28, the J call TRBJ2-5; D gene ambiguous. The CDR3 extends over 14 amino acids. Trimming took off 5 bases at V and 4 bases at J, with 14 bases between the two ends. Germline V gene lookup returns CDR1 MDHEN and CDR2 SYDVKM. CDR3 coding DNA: TGTGCCAGCAGTCATAAACCAGGTAGAGAGACCCAGTACTTC. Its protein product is CASSHKPGRETQYF. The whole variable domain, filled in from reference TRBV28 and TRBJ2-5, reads DVKVTQSSRYLVKRTGEKVFLECVQDMDHENMFWYRQDPGLGLRLIYFSYDVKMKEKGDIPEGYSVSREKKERFSLILESASTNQTSMYLCASSHKPGRETQYFGPGTRLLVL.